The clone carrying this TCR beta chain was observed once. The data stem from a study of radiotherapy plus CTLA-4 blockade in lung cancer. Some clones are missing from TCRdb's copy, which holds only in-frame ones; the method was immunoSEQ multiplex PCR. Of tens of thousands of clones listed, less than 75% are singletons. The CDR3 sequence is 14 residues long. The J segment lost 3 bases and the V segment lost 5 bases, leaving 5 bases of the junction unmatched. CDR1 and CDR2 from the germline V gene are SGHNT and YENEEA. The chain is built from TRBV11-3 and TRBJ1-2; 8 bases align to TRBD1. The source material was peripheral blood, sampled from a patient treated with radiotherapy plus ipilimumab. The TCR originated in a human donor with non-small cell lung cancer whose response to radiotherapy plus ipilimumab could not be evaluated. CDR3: CASSPRTGYYGYTF. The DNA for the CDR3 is TGTGCCAGCAGCCCCCGGACAGGGTACTATGGCTACACCTTC.